The rows below give T cell receptor beta chains drawn from one sample of a study of blood T cell repertoires in COVID-19. Clones were sequenced by immunoSEQ multiplex PCR, and TCRdb holds only the in-frame ones, with some missing. Of 150,000 to 200,000 clones detected, roughly four fifths appear once; the ten largest clones hold roughly 9.6%. Source material: PBMCs or T cells enriched from blood (not recorded which). Receptors originate from a man in his forties or fifties who had recovered from COVID-19. The CDR3 runs from the conserved cysteine through the conserved F or W. Each record gives: D gene, clone size, J gene, CDR3 length, V gene, CDR3 DNA, CDR3 protein. The D gene is left open where the match is weak. Part of the rows lack a size; the others show once, few, many or a class for expanded clones.

>-|-|TRBJ2-1|13|TRBV10-3
TGTGCCATCAGTGAGGGACAGAACAATGAGCAGTTCTTC
CAISEGQNNEQFF
>-|-|TRBJ1-3|12|TRBV5-1
TGCGCCAGCAGTTACTCTGGAAACACCATATATTTT
CASSYSGNTIYF
>TRBD1|-|TRBJ1-4|13|TRBV27
TGTGCCAGCAAGAAGGGGGCGGATGAAAAACTGTTTTTT
CASKKGADEKLFF
>TRBD1|-|TRBJ1-4|16|TRBV28
TGTGCCAGCAGTTCCGGACAGGGGGCGGCTAATGAAAAACTGTTTTTT
CASSSGQGAANEKLFF
>-|-|TRBJ2-3|15|TRBV11-1
TGTGCCAGCAGCTTAGGTCCCTCATCGGGAGATACGCAGTATTTT
CASSLGPSSGDTQYF
>TRBD1|-|TRBJ2-7|13|TRBV28
TGTGCCAGCAGTAGACAGGGGGCCTACGAGCAGTACTTC
CASSRQGAYEQYF
>-|once|TRBJ1-1|15|TRBV5-4
TGTGCCAGCAGCTTGGCCTCAGGGCTGAACACTGAAGCTTTCTTT
CASSLASGLNTEAFF
>-|-|TRBJ2-6|22|TRBV19
TGTGCCAGTACCCCTCAACGGATAGTCTCGACAGTCTTACGGGCTGGGGCCAACGTCCTGACTTTC
CASTPQRIVSTVLRAGANVLTF
>TRBD2|-|TRBJ2-1|17|TRBV9
TGTGCCAGCAGCGTGGGACTAGCGGGAGGATCTAGGAATGAGCAGTTCTTC
CASSVGLAGGSRNEQFF
>TRBD1|once|TRBJ1-4|15|TRBV18
TGTGCCAGCTCACCTAACAGGGGGCCTAATGAAAAACTGTTTTTT
CASSPNRGPNEKLFF
>TRBD1|-|TRBJ1-1|15|TRBV27
TGTGCCAGCAGTCCCAGAGGACAGGGGTTGGCGGAAGCTTTCTTT
CASSPRGQGLAEAFF
>TRBD1|-|TRBJ2-1|14|TRBV6-1
TGTGCCAGCAGTGAAGCTAGGGGGCACAATGAGCAGTTCTTC
CASSEARGHNEQFF
>-|-|TRBJ1-2|13|TRBV12-3/TRBV12-4
TGTGCCAGCAGTTTGTGGGAGGACTATGGCTACACCTTC
CASSLWEDYGYTF
>TRBD1|once|TRBJ1-2|13|TRBV15
TGTGCCACCAGTCAGGCAGGGGGTAGCGGCTACACCTTC
CATSQAGGSGYTF
>-|once|TRBJ1-6|14|TRBV7-3
TGTGCCAGCGGCAGGGGAGGGAGGGATTCACCCCTCCACTTT
CASGRGGRDSPLHF
>TRBD2|-|TRBJ2-2|17|TRBV5-6
TGTGCCAGCAGCTCCCCTCTAAAGCGGGAAATAACCGGGGAGCTGTTTTTT
CASSSPLKREITGELFF
>-|-|TRBJ2-2|13|TRBV29-1
TGCAGCGTTGCTGATGGGAGAGCGGGGGAGCTGTTTTTT
CSVADGRAGELFF
>-|-|TRBJ2-2|13|TRBV12-3/TRBV12-4
TGTGCCAGCGCAGGGGGGCCTGCCGGGGAGCTGTTTTTT
CASAGGPAGELFF
>-|-|TRBJ2-7|12|TRBV6-5
TGTGCCAGCAGTTATCTAGGGGACGAGCAGTACTTC
CASSYLGDEQYF
>TRBD1|-|TRBJ1-5|13|TRBV10-3
TGTGCCATCAGGGGACAGTTCAGCCAGCCCCAGCATTTT
CAIRGQFSQPQHF
>TRBD2|once|TRBJ2-3|15|TRBV30
TGTGCCTGGAGACAGCGGGGGGGCCGCACAGATACGCAGTATTTT
CAWRQRGGRTDTQYF
>TRBD1|-|TRBJ1-2|18|TRBV18
TGTGCCAGCTCACCATCTCTTCGTGGGACAGGGGCCATCTATGGCTACACCTTC
CASSPSLRGTGAIYGYTF
>-|-|TRBJ2-3|18|TRBV6-1
TGTGCCAGCAGTGTGAGGCAGCGAAGGACAGTTTCCACAGATACGCAGTATTTT
CASSVRQRRTVSTDTQYF
>-|-|TRBJ2-7|15|TRBV7-2
TGTGCCAGCAGCCTTACTACAGGGTACACCTACGAGCAGTACTTC
CASSLTTGYTYEQYF
>TRBD1|-|TRBJ1-1|14|TRBV9
TGTGCCAGCAGCGTAGCTACGGACAGGGGTGAAGCTTTCTTT
CASSVATDRGEAFF
>TRBD1|-|TRBJ1-4|14|TRBV28
TGTGCCGGCGGGGCAGGGGGGCACGGGGAAAAACTGTTTTTT
CAGGAGGHGEKLFF
>-|once|TRBJ2-3|14|TRBV11-2
TGTGCCAGCGGGTTGGGGCGCTCCCTTGATACGCAGTATTTT
CASGLGRSLDTQYF
>TRBD1|-|TRBJ1-4|13|TRBV12-3/TRBV12-4
TGTGCCAGCAGCCGGGGACAGCGAGAAAAACTGTTTTTT
CASSRGQREKLFF
>TRBD1|-|TRBJ1-4|15|TRBV6-5
TGTGCCAGCAGGGACAGGGATACAACTAATGAAAAACTGTTTTTT
CASRDRDTTNEKLFF
>-|-|TRBJ1-5|14|TRBV2
TGTGCCAGCAGCGCTATTGCATCCAATCAGCCCCAGCATTTT
CASSAIASNQPQHF
>TRBD1|-|TRBJ1-5|16|TRBV6-1
TGTGCCAGCAGTGATAGCTTCAGGGGGCTGGGACAGCCCCAGCATTTT
CASSDSFRGLGQPQHF
>TRBD1|-|TRBJ1-5|16|TRBV5-6
TGTGCCAGCAGCTTGGGGACAGGGGGCCCCAATCAGCCCCAGCATTTT
CASSLGTGGPNQPQHF
>-|-|TRBJ2-3|16|TRBV4-1
TGCGCCAGCAGCCAAGTCAGGGACTCCAGCACAGATACGCAGTATTTT
CASSQVRDSSTDTQYF
>TRBD1|-|TRBJ2-7|13|TRBV28
TGTGCCAGCAGTAAACAGGGGGCCCACGAGCAGTACTTC
CASSKQGAHEQYF
>TRBD1|-|TRBJ1-2|15|TRBV19
TGTGCCAGTAGGGAAGGGACAGACGTCTTCTATGGCTACACCTTC
CASREGTDVFYGYTF
>-|-|TRBJ2-7|14|TRBV29-1
TGCAGCGTTGAAGGTGGCGGTGGGGGAGGCGAGCAGTACTTC
CSVEGGGGGGEQYF
>TRBD1|-|TRBJ1-1|16|TRBV5-1
TGCGCCAGCAGCTCCAACAGGGGATCGGGGAACACTGAAGCTTTCTTT
CASSSNRGSGNTEAFF
>TRBD2|-|TRBJ2-7|14|TRBV19
TGTGCCAGTAGTACGGGACTAGCGAGTTACGAGCAGTACTTC
CASSTGLASYEQYF
>TRBD1|once|TRBJ1-3|15|TRBV3-1/TRBV3-2
TGTGCCAGCAGCCAGGCGGACAGGGTGAAAAACACCATATATTTT
CASSQADRVKNTIYF
>-|-|TRBJ2-2|17|TRBV11-3
TGTGCCAGCAGCTTCGCCTCTACGATGGGAGGCACCGGGGAGCTGTTTTTT
CASSFASTMGGTGELFF
>TRBD1|-|TRBJ1-6|15|TRBV19
TGTGCCAGTGGGACCCAGGGGGCGCGAAGTTCACCCCTCCACTTT
CASGTQGARSSPLHF
>-|-|TRBJ1-4|11|TRBV20-1
TGCAGGGGGATGGGGGGTGAAAAACTGTTTTTT
CRGMGGEKLFF
>-|-|TRBJ1-1|16|TRBV6-6
TGTGCCAGCAGTTACGGGAAGGCGGTAGGGGACACTGAAGCTTTCTTT
CASSYGKAVGDTEAFF
>-|-|TRBJ1-2|14|TRBV27
TGTGCCAGCAGGGACAGAGGGAATAACTATGGCTACACCTTC
CASRDRGNNYGYTF
>TRBD1|few|TRBJ2-7|18|TRBV6-6
TGTGCCAGCAGTCCCGGGGACAGTCGGAGTTGGGTCCGTTTGGAGCAGTACTTC
CASSPGDSRSWVRLEQYF
>TRBD2|-|TRBJ2-2|15|TRBV24-1
TGTGCCACCAGGGGAGCGGGATCGAACACCGGGGAGCTGTTTTTT
CATRGAGSNTGELFF
>-|-|TRBJ1-5|12|TRBV2
TGTGCCAGCGGGGAGGGGGACCAGCCCCAGCATTTT
CASGEGDQPQHF
>-|-|TRBJ2-2|13|TRBV5-1
TGCGCCAGCAGCTCGGGGGGCTCCGGGGAGCTGTTTTTT
CASSSGGSGELFF
>TRBD1|-|TRBJ1-6|14|TRBV7-2
TGTGCCAGCAGCTCAACCGGACAGGGTAGCCCCCTCCACTTT
CASSSTGQGSPLHF
>TRBD1|-|TRBJ1-2|13|TRBV28
TGTGCCAGCAGACTACAGGGGGATGATGGCTACACCTTC
CASRLQGDDGYTF
>-|-|TRBJ1-4|14|TRBV11-2
TGTGCCAGCAGCCCCTTTGCAACTAATGAAAAACTGTTTTTT
CASSPFATNEKLFF
>-|-|TRBJ2-1|14|TRBV27
TGTGCCAGCAGTTACAAAAACCAGGGGAATGAGCAGTTCTTC
CASSYKNQGNEQFF
>-|-|TRBJ2-2|13|TRBV5-6
TGTGCCAGCAGCTTGCCCGTCACCGGGGAGCTGTTTTTT
CASSLPVTGELFF
>-|few|TRBJ2-7|14|TRBV5-1
TGCGCCAGCAGCTTGGCAGGAAGCTTCTACGAGCAGTACTTC
CASSLAGSFYEQYF
>TRBD1|-|TRBJ1-2|14|TRBV18
TGTGCCAGCTCAGCCACGACAACAGGGGGGGGCTACACCTTC
CASSATTTGGGYTF
>-|once|TRBJ2-2|11|TRBV30
TGTGCCTGGAATAGGGGCCGGGAGCTGTTTTTT
CAWNRGRELFF
>-|-|TRBJ1-4|12|TRBV7-9
TGTGCCAGCAGCTTAGGCAGGGAAAAACTGTTTTTT
CASSLGREKLFF
>TRBD2|-|TRBJ2-3|19|TRBV9
TGTGCCAGCAGCGGACTAGCGGGAGGGCGGGGTCGGAACACAGATACGCAGTATTTT
CASSGLAGGRGRNTDTQYF
>TRBD1|-|TRBJ2-7|12|TRBV6-5
TGTGCCAGCAGTTCCGGGACAGGGGAGCAGTACTTC
CASSSGTGEQYF